This T cell receptor (beta chain) appears in the sequencing data of a study of identical twins (dated by TCRdb to the mid-2010s). General notes on the study: To test whether fetal clonotypes persist, the study used deep sequencing on TCR alpha and beta repertoires from monozygotic twins, unrelated adults of various ages, and cord blood. To rule out contamination, the twin experiments were replicated at different times with different library preparation protocols.

A remark on this clonotype: This receptor's antigen is unknown. No clone much larger than this one lies a single base away; base qualities are absent.

Every donor in the study was a healthy Caucasian. Three pairs of female monozygotic twins, all aged 18 to 29 years, were included in the twin cohort. RNA for TCR libraries was isolated from peripheral blood mononuclear cells. Libraries were built with 5' RACE. The sequencer was an Illumina HiSeq 2000. Template switching added a universal primer binding site, and the final cDNA carried a unique molecular identifier that allowed TCR cDNA molecules to be counted accurately. First-strand cDNA for TCR alpha and beta chains was synthesized from specific primers in the conserved constant-segment region. To control for contamination, every cDNA library was double barcoded, receiving both a SMART-Mk sample barcode and Illumina barcodes. TruSeq adapter sequences, together with Illumina sample barcodes, were added in two successive PCR steps. The Illumina HiSeq platform was used with custom primers to sequence TCR alpha and beta cDNA libraries. From the authors' description of their analysis: Unique molecular identifiers were extracted from raw reads with MiGEC, and CDR3 positions were determined with MiXCR. For each individual, recombination models were inferred using an EM algorithm with the repgenHMM and IGoR tools. The analysis of shared clonotypes was done with the tcR package in R, with sharing normalized by the product of cloneset sizes. To study raw recombination free of thymic and clonal selection effects, out-of-frame nonproductive sequences were analyzed. TCRdb cleaned the public reads at Q25 with fastp, built clones with MiXCR and kept in-frame beta chains. A single entry per CDR3 protein holds the most common genes and DNA from its merged rows. TCRdb assigned the V and J calls; the authors' analysis was not used. The sample profile shows roughly 750,000 distinct CDR3 sequences; around 20% of them were found once. 4% to 5.5% of the sample is in the top ten clones.

General study outcomes and caveats: Fewer insertions were carried by abundant cord blood beta clonotypes, a similar but weaker trend appeared in young adult naive repertoires, and no such trend appeared in memory repertoires. The excess sharing between twins in beta out-of-frame sequences was weaker because fewer shared sequences reduced the signal-to-noise ratio. Invariant T cells such as MAIT and iNKT could partly confound zero-insertion analyses, though diverse VJ usage argued against this for most clonotypes. Conclusions relied on cross-sectional statistical analysis, since the same donors could not be followed over many years. In monozygotic twins, out-of-frame TCR alpha sharing was systematically underestimated by recombination models, although the models agreed with sharing between unrelated individuals. Compared with coincidental sharing between unrelated individuals, out-of-frame TCR alpha sequences shared between twins showed an excess of sequences with low generation probability.

V loses 0 bases, J loses 8 bases, and the germline ends lie 14 bases apart. Reading from cysteine to phenylalanine, the CDR3 counts 14 amino acids. The only DNA kept is the CDR3, 42 bases in frame from the first base. CDR1 and CDR2, per the germline V gene (reference sequence), are DFQATT and SNEGSKA. The same sample was also used in a study of T cells expressing NK-cell markers. Drawing on the second study: Three sorted T-cell subsets (CD3+CD56+NKG2C+, CD3+CD56+NKG2C- and CD3+CD56-NKG2C+) from roughly 8 donors had their TCR beta-chain repertoires profiled. Seven of the eight sequenced donors were HCMV-seropositive and one was HCMV-seronegative. To restrict sorting to alphabetaTCR-expressing T cells, an anti-gammadeltaTCR antibody was added in several experiments. In roughly six donors, the dominant CD3+CD56+NKG2C+ clonotypes were among the top 10 CD8+ clonotypes and accounted for about 1.0-7.5% of CD8+ T cells. Those dominant clonotypes were again the most abundant among CD3+CD56-NKG2C+ cells in a handful of donors, at about 25-65%. It remained unclear whether the expanded NKG2C-expressing T cell clones were specific for HCMV antigens. All eight donors whose samples were sequenced were randomly selected healthy volunteers, three of them men and five women. To determine HCMV serostatus, a commercial ELISA kit was used to detect HCMV-specific IgG in serum. For roughly 6 donors, bulk peripheral blood T-cell repertoires were also sequenced from unsorted PBMC. MIGEC was used to demultiplex reads and group the reads by UMI, and MiTCR was used to assemble and quantify clonotypes. Only TCR cDNA sequences supported by at least two reads were kept to exclude erroneous sequences. The tcR package was used for downstream repertoire analysis, with clonotypes matched between fractions based on CDR3 nucleotide sequence plus V segment. Antigen specificity was annotated against VDJdb with VDJmatch, allowing one amino acid substitution in CDR3.

This clonotype was sampled from a woman aged 18-29 years in good health. Sequencing was done on a sample of PBMCs. The chain uses TRBV20-1 and TRBJ2-1; there is no confident call for the D gene. Read as DNA, the sequence is TGCAGTGCTAGAGATCTCGGCTCGTTAGATGAGCAGTTCTTC. Translated, it gives CSARDLGSLDEQFF.